The rows below give T cell receptor beta chains drawn from one sample of a study of blood T cell repertoires in COVID-19. The table came from immunoSEQ multiplex PCR; TCRdb's copy has only in-frame clones and leaves some out. The table has around 72,000 clones, 86% seen once; the top ten hold 11%. Sample: peripheral blood. These receptors were collected from a man between 65 and 85 years old with active or convalescent COVID-19. Each CDR3 is given without its conserved first and last residue.

j_call	v_call	cdr3_aa
TRBJ2-7	TRBV4-1	ASSLPGSYEQY
TRBJ2-1	TRBV6-2/TRBV6-3	ASSPPSAGSYNEQF
TRBJ2-7	TRBV7-8	ASSLFFGLEVDYEQY
TRBJ2-2	TRBV3-1/TRBV3-2	ASSQEVWLAGSFGELF
TRBJ2-5	TRBV5-1	ASSFKTGGEETQY
TRBJ1-1	TRBV27	ASSFGGNTEAF
TRBJ1-6	TRBV30	AWRGTGNSPLH
TRBJ2-1	TRBV3-1/TRBV3-2	ASSSRYNEQF
TRBJ2-1	TRBV5-6	ASSLSGGRYEQF
TRBJ2-7	TRBV5-1	ASSRAGTNSYEQY
TRBJ1-2	TRBV6-5	ASSYTGLHGYT
TRBJ2-2	TRBV7-9	ASSPRLAGRTGELF
TRBJ1-2	TRBV10-3	AISEGRGAFYGYT
TRBJ2-3	TRBV4-1	ASSQDQERLSDTQY
TRBJ1-1	TRBV6-5	ASSNQGEPNTEAF
TRBJ2-7	TRBV9	ASSVGQSLTKQY
TRBJ2-3	TRBV30	AWNSGSEDTQY
TRBJ1-3	TRBV9	ASSVASGGNSGNTIY
TRBJ2-7	TRBV5-1	ASSLKGSGRGLYEQY
TRBJ1-2	TRBV7-2	ASSLERFGYT
TRBJ1-2	TRBV6-5	ASSYGGTGDHGYT
TRBJ1-1	TRBV11-2	ASSSQRGVAF
TRBJ1-1	TRBV28	ASSFLNFRDSPEAF
TRBJ2-7	TRBV10-2	ASSEPGTGGYEQY
TRBJ2-3	TRBV7-9	ASSLVGGTQY
TRBJ2-1	TRBV19	ASRRDRVVNEQF
TRBJ1-3	TRBV6-4	ASRRDLFRGDSGNTIY
TRBJ2-5	TRBV9	ASSVDEGRAQY
TRBJ2-7	TRBV5-1	ASSLDGLAGDYEQY
TRBJ2-7	TRBV25-1	ASSSAGGPYEQY
TRBJ2-5	TRBV19	ASSPDPGETQY
TRBJ2-3	TRBV7-3	ASRQGLAGWDTQY
TRBJ2-3	TRBV30	AWTGLAGFTQY
TRBJ1-3	TRBV19	ASRTMDRASNTIY
TRBJ2-2	TRBV12-3/TRBV12-4	ASSRRDTGELF
TRBJ2-7	TRBV7-9	ASSSLGGRPEQY
TRBJ2-3	TRBV5-1	ASSLSSGRQDTQY
TRBJ1-4	TRBV27	ASSSLDRMELF
TRBJ2-1	TRBV9	ASSPMGAGEYSEQF
TRBJ2-3	TRBV15	ATSRGASGSGADTQY